A single sample is the source of the 21 T cell receptor beta chains below, sequenced in a study of blood T cell repertoires in COVID-19. Generated by immunoSEQ multiplex PCR, the TCRdb table keeps only in-frame clones and is missing some. The profile shows tens of thousands of clones, approximately 81% of them singletons. Sequenced material: peripheral blood. These receptors were taken from a woman between 65 and 79 years old with acute or convalescent COVID-19.

This chain links TRBV5-1 with TRBJ2-2; the D is unclear. The germline V gene encodes CDR1 SGHRS and CDR2 YFSETQ. The CDR3 is 14 amino acids. Trimming took off 5 bases at V and 4 bases at J, with 12 bases between the two ends. CDR3 DNA sequence: TGCGCCAGCAGATCCCCCCTCGGCACCGGGGAGCTGTTTTTT. Encoded protein: CASRSPLGTGELFF.

The gene calls are TRBV10-3 and TRBJ2-1; 7 nucleotides align to TRBD2. Germline CDR1 reads ENHRY; CDR2 reads SYGVKD. The V and J ends lost 6 bases and 12 bases, in that order; junction bases with no gene match: 20. This CDR3 spans 16 amino acids. The CDR3 DNA is TGTGCCATCAGCCACGGCGAGGCTAGCGGCTTTCGAGGGCAGTTCTTC. Translated: CAISHGEASGFRGQFF.

This clone was picked up one time. The V and J genes are TRBV2 and TRBJ1-5; D may be TRBD1 (6 bases). V lost 6 bases, J lost 2 bases, and 17 bases lay in between. The CDR3 is made up of 16 amino acids. Germline-derived CDR1 and CDR2 are SNHLY and FYNNEI. The CDR3 spells CASRRDIGGGNQPQHF. As DNA, the CDR3 is TGTGCCAGCAGACGGGACATCGGAGGAGGCAATCAGCCCCAGCATTTT.

The CDR3 loop reads CASSQGSFNGFF. DNA for the CDR3: TGTGCCAGCAGTCAGGGCTCGTTTAATGGTTTCTTT. The chain carries TRBV25-1 and TRBJ1-1, with a possible D match to TRBD1 (5 bases). The CDR3 covers 12 residues. CDR1 and CDR2 from the germline V gene are MGHDK and SYGVNS. V was trimmed by 5 bases and J by 13 bases, leaving 17 bases between them.

The V gene is TRBV6-5, the J gene TRBJ2-3; D is perhaps TRBD2 (5 bases). Deletions cut 6 bases from V and 5 bases from J, with 18 bases between. Germline CDR1 MNHEY, CDR2 SVGAGI. The CDR3 runs to 15 residues. In DNA form, the CDR3 reads TGTGCCAGCAGAGGTGGAGCCTCCGGGGTAGATACGCAGTATTTT. Protein sequence: CASRGGASGVDTQYF.

The V gene is TRBV15, the J gene TRBJ1-2; weak D call: TRBD1 (5 bases). V was trimmed by 0 bases and J by 10 bases, leaving 15 bases between them. The CDR3 length is 14 residues. In germline, CDR1 is LNHNV, CDR2 YYDKDF (reference sequence). CDR3 nucleotides: TGTGCCACCAGCAGAGATAGGGGTCCGCGTGTCTACACCTTC. Encoded protein: CATSRDRGPRVYTF.

This chain uses TRBV11-2 with TRBJ2-7; maybe TRBD1 (5 bases). Germline V gene data show CDR1 as SGHAT and CDR2 as FQNNGV. The CDR3 loop spans 14 amino acids. Trimming took off 5 bases at V and 2 bases at J, with 13 bases between the two ends. The CDR3 coding sequence is TGTGCCAGCAGCGAAGGGGCCCTACCCTACGAGCAGTACGTC. This sequence encodes CASSEGALPYEQYV.

Regarding this clone: The junction departs from germline at one end; a sequencing error may be responsible. This chain connects TRBV6-4 to TRBJ2-5, with 7 bases aligning to TRBD2. The V gene's germline CDR1 is MRHNA and CDR2 SNTAGT. This CDR3 is 14 amino acids long. CDR3 sequence: CANSKTSVQETQYF. CDR3 DNA sequence: TGTGCCAACAGTAAAACTAGCGTCCAAGAGACCCAGTACTTC.

The V and J genes are TRBV7-9 and TRBJ2-2; 10 nucleotides line up with TRBD2. Looked up from germline, CDR1 is SEHNR and CDR2 is FQNEAQ (reference sequence). This CDR3 has 16 residues. V lost 4 bases to trimming and J lost 1 base; unmatched junction nucleotides: 3. The CDR3 loop is CASSSQRGGNTGELFF. The CDR3 DNA reads as TGTGCCAGCAGCTCGCAGCGGGGGGGGAACACCGGGGAGCTGTTTTTT. Complete variable domain (other parts from reference TRBV7-9 and TRBJ2-2): DTGVSQNPRHKITKRGQNVTFRCDPISEHNRLYWYRQTLGQGPEFLTYFQNEAQLEKSRLLSDRFSAERPKGSFSTLEIQRTEQGDSAMYLCASSSQRGGNTGELFFGEGSRLTVL.

This clone was picked up a small number of times. CDR3 residues: CASRDRSTNYGYTF. CDR3 DNA: TGTGCCAGCAGAGACAGAAGCACTAACTATGGCTACACCTTC. This chain uses TRBV2 with TRBJ1-2; maybe TRBD1 (5 bases). Looked up from germline, CDR1 is SNHLY and CDR2 is FYNNEI. V dropped 6 bases and J dropped 0 bases, with 11 bases sitting between them. This CDR3 contains 14 residues. Based on the CDR3 plus reference TRBV2 and TRBJ1-2, the full variable domain is EPEVTQTPSHQVTQMGQEVILRCVPISNHLYFYWYRQILGQKVEFLVSFYNNEISEKSEIFDDQFSVERPDGSNFTLKIRSTKLEDSAMYFCASRDRSTNYGYTFGSGTRLTVV.

This chain connects TRBV25-1 to TRBJ2-1; a possible D gene is TRBD2 (5 bases). Germline V CDR1 and CDR2: MGHDK, SYGVNS. The CDR3 loop spans 13 amino acids. Trimming stripped 1 base from V and 8 bases from J, with 9 bases between. The CDR3 protein is CASSESGSDEQFF. The CDR3 DNA reads as TGTGCCAGCAGTGAATCTGGTAGCGATGAGCAGTTCTTC.

This sequence joins TRBV24-1 and TRBJ2-5; 12 nucleotides agree with TRBD2. The CDR3 runs to 18 residues. Germline assignment: CDR1 KGHDR and CDR2 SFDVKD. V lost 3 bases and J lost 4; bases outside the gene matches: 11. CDR3 DNA sequence: TGTGCCACCAGTGATCCGGCTAGCGGGGGGGCCCTGTCAGAGACCCAGTACTTC. Translated, it gives CATSDPASGGALSETQYF.

The J gene is TRBJ1-3, the V gene TRBV15; D unresolved. This CDR3 contains 15 residues. V dropped 1 base and J dropped 3 bases, with 10 bases sitting between them. Looked up from germline, CDR1 is LNHNV and CDR2 is YYDKDF (reference sequence). The CDR3 DNA reads as TGTGCCACCAGCAGAGGGGGAGGCCTTGGAAACACCATATATTTT. As protein: CATSRGGGLGNTIYF. The variable domain in full, completed from reference TRBV15 and TRBJ1-3, reads DAMVIQNPRYQVTQFGKPVTLSCSQTLNHNVMYWYQQKSSQAPKLLFHYYDKDFNNEADTPDNFQSRRPNTSFCFLDIRSPGLGDTAMYLCATSRGGGLGNTIYFGEGSWLTVV.

The rearrangement links TRBV4-1 to TRBJ2-3; 9 positions match TRBD2. J lost 1 base, V lost 4 bases, and 3 bases had no gene match. Germline CDR1 MGHRA, CDR2 YSYEKL. This CDR3 contains 15 residues. CDR3 protein: CASSPPSGGTDTQYF. In DNA, the CDR3 is TGCGCCAGCAGCCCTCCTAGCGGGGGCACAGATACGCAGTATTTT.

V and J are TRBV6-5 and TRBJ2-5, with a weak D call TRBD1 (7 bases). Deletions cut 3 bases from V and 7 bases from J, with 15 bases between. CDR1 and CDR2 (germline): MNHEY, SVGAGI. CDR3 length: 14 amino acids. CDR3 sequence reads: CASSYGGGEGTQYF. The CDR3 region has the DNA TGTGCCAGCAGTTATGGAGGGGGCGAGGGGACCCAGTACTTC.

This chain joins TRBV9 and TRBJ2-1; D gene unclear. Germline values: CDR1 SGDLS, CDR2 YYNGEE. This CDR3 is built from 14 residues. Deletions cut 0 bases from V and 4 bases from J, with 8 bases between. This chain's CDR3 is CASSVVLQYNEQFF. DNA for the CDR3: TGTGCCAGCAGCGTAGTGTTACAGTACAATGAGCAGTTCTTC.

J is TRBJ2-5 and V is TRBV11-2, with no clear D. This CDR3 has 14 amino acids. Trimming took 3 bases from V and 3 from J, leaving 11 bases between them. CDR1 and CDR2 from the germline V gene are SGHAT and FQNNGV. In DNA, the CDR3 is TGTGCCAGCAGCTTCGGAACAGACAAAGAGACCCAGTACTTC. Translation: CASSFGTDKETQYF.

The chain combines TRBV11-2 with TRBJ1-1; possibly TRBD1 for D (6 bases). V lost 1 base and J 1 base, leaving 10 bases between the germline ends. The CDR3 consists of 15 residues. Germline V gene sequence: CDR1 SGHAT, CDR2 FQNNGV. DNA of the CDR3: TGTGCCAGCAGCTTAGTCCAGGGGTCGAACACTGAAGCTTTCTTT. It specifies CASSLVQGSNTEAFF.

This clone was seen more than once but under ten times. The chain has TRBV2 and TRBJ1-6, with D perhaps matching TRBD1 (5 bases). The CDR3 extends over 17 amino acids. The germline CDR1 and CDR2 sequences are SNHLY and FYNNEI. V lost 5 bases to trimming and J lost 0 bases, with 14 bases between them. CDR3 region: CASSPEWGGSYNSPLHF. The CDR3 coding sequence is TGTGCCAGCAGTCCGGAGTGGGGGGGCTCCTATAATTCACCCCTCCACTTT.

The chain has TRBV27 and TRBJ2-2, with 9 positions matching TRBD1. V was clipped by 5 bases and J by 7 bases; unmatched bases: 8. The CDR3 has 15 amino acids. Per the germline V gene, CDR1 is MNHEY and CDR2 is SMNVEV (reference sequence). The CDR3 reads CASSQGQGSLGELFF. CDR3 nucleotide sequence: TGTGCCAGCAGTCAAGGACAGGGGAGTCTCGGGGAGCTGTTTTTT.

The CDR3 nucleotides read TGTGCCAGCAGCTCTCAGGGGGCTAGCGGCACAGATACGCAGTATTTT. Encoded protein: CASSSQGASGTDTQYF. V is TRBV7-2 and J is TRBJ2-3; 8 bases line up with TRBD1. The junction had 7 bases not matched to a gene; V was cut back by 4 bases and J by 1 base. This CDR3 spans 16 amino acids. Germline CDR1 SGHTA, CDR2 FQGNSA. The entire variable domain, with the rest obtained from reference TRBV7-2 and TRBJ2-3, is as follows: GAGVSQSPSNKVTEKGKDVELRCDPISGHTALYWYRQSLGQGLEFLIYFQGNSAPDKSGLPSDRFSAERTGGSVSTLTIQRTQQEDSAVYLCASSSQGASGTDTQYFGPGTRLTVL.